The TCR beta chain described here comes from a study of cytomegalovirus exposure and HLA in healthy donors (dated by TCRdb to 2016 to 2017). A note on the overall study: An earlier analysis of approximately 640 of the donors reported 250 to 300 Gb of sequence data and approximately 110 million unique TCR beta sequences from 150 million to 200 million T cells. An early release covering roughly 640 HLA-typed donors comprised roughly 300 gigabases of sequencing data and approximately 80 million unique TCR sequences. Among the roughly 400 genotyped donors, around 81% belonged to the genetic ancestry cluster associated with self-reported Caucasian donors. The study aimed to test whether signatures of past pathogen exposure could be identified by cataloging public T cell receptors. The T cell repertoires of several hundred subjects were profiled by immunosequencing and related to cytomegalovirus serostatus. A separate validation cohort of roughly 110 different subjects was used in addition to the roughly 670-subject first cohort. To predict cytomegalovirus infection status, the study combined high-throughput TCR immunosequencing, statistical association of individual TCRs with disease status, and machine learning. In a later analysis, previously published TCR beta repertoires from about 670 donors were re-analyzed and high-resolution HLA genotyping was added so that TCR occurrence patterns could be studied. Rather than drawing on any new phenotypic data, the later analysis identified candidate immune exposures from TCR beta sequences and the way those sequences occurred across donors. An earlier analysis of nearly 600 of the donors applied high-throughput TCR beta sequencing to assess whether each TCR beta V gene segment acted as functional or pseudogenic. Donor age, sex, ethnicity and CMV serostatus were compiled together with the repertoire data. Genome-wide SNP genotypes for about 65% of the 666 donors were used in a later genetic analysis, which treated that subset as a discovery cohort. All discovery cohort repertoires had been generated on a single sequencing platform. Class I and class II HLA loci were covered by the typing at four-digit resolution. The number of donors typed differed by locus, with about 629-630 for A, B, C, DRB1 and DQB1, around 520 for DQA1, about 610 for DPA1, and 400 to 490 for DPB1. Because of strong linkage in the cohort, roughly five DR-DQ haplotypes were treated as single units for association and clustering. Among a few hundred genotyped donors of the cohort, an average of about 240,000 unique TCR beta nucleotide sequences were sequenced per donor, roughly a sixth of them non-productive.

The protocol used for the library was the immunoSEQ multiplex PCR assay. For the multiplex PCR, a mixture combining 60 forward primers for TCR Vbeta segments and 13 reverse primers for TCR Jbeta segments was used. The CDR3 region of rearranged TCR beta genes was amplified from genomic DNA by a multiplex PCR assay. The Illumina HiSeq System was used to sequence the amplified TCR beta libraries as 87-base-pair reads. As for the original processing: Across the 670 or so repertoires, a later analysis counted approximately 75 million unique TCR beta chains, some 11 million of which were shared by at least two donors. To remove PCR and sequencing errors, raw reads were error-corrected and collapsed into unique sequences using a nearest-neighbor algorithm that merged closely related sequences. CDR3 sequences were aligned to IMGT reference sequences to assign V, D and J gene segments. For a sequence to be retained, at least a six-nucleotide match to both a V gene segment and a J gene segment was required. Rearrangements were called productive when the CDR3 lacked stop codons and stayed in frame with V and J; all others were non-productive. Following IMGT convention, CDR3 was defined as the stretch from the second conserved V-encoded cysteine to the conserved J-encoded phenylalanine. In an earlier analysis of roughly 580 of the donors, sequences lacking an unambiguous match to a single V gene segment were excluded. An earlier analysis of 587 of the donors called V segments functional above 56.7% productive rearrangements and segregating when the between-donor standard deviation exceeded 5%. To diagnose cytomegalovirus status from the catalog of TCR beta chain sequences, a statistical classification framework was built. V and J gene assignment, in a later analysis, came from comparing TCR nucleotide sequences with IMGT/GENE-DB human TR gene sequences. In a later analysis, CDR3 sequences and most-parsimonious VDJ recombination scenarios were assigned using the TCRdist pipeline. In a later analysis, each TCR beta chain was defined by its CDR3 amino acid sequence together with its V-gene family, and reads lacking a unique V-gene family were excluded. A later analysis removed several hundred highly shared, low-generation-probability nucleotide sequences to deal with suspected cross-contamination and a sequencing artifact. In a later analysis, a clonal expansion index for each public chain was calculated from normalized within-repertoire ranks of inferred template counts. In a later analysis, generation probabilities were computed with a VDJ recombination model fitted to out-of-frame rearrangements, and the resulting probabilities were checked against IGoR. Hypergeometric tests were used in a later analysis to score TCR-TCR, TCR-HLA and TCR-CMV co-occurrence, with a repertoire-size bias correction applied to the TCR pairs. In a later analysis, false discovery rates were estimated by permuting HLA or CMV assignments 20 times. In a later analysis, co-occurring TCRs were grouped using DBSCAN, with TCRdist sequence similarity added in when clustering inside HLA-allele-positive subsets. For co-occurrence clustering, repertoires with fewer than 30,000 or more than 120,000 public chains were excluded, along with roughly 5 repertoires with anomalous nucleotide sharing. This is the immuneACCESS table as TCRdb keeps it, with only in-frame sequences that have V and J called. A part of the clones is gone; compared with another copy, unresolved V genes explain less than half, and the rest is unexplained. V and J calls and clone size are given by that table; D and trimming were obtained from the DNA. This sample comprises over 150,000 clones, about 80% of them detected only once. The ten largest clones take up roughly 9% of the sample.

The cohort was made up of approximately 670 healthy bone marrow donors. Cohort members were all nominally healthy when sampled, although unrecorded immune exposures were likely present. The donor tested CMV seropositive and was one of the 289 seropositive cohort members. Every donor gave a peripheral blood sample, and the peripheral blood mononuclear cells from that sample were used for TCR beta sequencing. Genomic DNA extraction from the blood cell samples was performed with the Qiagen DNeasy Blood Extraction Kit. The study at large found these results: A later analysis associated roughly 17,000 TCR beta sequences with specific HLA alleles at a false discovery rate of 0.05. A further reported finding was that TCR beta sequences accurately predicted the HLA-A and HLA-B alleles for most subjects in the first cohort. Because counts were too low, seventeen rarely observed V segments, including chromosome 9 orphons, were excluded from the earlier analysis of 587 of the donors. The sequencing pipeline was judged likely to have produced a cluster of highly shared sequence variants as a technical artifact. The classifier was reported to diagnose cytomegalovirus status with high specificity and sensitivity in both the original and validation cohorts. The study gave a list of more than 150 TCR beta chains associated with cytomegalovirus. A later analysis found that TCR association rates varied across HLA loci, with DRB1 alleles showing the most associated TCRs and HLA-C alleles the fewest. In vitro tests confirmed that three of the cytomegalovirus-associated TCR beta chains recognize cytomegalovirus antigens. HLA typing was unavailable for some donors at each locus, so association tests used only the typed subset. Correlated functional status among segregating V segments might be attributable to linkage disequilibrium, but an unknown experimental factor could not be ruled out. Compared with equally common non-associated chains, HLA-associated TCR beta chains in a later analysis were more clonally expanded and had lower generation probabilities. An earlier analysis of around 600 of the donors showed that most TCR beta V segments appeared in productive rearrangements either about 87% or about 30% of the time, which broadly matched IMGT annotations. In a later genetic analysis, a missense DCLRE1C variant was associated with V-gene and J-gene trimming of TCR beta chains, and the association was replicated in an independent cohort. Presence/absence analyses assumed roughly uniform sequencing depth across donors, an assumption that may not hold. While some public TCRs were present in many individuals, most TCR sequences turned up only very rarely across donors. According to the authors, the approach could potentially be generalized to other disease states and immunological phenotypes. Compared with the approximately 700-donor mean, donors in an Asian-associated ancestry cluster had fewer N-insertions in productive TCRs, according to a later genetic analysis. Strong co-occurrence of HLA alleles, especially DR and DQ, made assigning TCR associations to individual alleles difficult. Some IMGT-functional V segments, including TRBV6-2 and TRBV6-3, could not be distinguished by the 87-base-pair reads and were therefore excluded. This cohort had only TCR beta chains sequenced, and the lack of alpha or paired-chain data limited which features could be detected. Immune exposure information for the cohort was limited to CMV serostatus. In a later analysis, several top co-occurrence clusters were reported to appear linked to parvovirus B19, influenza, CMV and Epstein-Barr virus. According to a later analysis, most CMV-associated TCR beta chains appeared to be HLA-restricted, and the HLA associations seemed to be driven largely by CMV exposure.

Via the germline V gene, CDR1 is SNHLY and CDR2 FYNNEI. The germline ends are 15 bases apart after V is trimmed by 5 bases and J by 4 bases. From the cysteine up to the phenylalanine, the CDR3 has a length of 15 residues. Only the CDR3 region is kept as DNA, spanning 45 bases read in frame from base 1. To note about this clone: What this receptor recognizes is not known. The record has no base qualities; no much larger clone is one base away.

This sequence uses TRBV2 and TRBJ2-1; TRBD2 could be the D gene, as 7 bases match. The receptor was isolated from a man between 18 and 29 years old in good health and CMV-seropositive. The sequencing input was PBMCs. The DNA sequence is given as TGTGCCAGCAGTCGGGGGCGGGGGCCTTACAATGAGCAGTTCTTC. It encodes CASSRGRGPYNEQFF.